The 29 T cell receptor beta chains below all came from one sample that was sequenced in a study of T cell clones after liver transplantation. The table came from immunoSEQ multiplex PCR; TCRdb's copy has only in-frame clones and leaves some out. This table has roughly 20,000 clones, approximately 80% appearing once. The specimen was CD8+ T cells from blood, collected 48 months after liver transplant. All receptors come from a human patient who received a liver transplant. Some T cells may be the graft donor's.

This chain joins TRBV5-1 and TRBJ2-1, with TRBD1 matching 7 bases. The CDR3 spans 17 residues. The V gene end was trimmed by 0 bases and the J gene end by 3 bases; junction bases not matched to a gene: 9. Germline V CDR1 and CDR2: SGHRS, YFSETQ. CDR3 sequence: CASSLGQGGENYNEQFF. The CDR3 DNA reads as TGCGCCAGCAGCTTGGGACAGGGTGGCGAGAACTACAATGAGCAGTTCTTC. The complete variable domain, with remaining parts taken from reference TRBV5-1 and TRBJ2-1, reads KAGVTQTPRYLIKTRGQQVTLSCSPISGHRSVSWYQQTPGQGLQFLFEYFSETQRNKGNFPGRFSGRQFSNSRSEMNVSTLELGDSALYLCASSLGQGGENYNEQFFGPGTRLTVL.

J is TRBJ1-3 and V is TRBV9; no clear D. V lost 5 bases to trimming and J lost 0 bases, with 9 bases between them. This CDR3 has 14 amino acids. CDR1 and CDR2 (germline): SGDLS, YYNGEE. CDR3 protein: CASSLPDSGNTIYF. CDR3 sequence (DNA): TGTGCCAGCAGTCTTCCCGACTCTGGAAACACCATATATTTT.

The chain carries TRBV6-1 and TRBJ1-1, with D hard to call. Germline CDR1 reads MNHNS; CDR2 reads SASEGT. The CDR3 totals 16 residues. V was clipped by 2 bases and J by 1 base, with 14 bases between them. CDR3 sequence (DNA): TGTGCCAGCAGTGAAACTTGGAGGACCCCGAACACTGAAGCTTTCTTT. Protein: CASSETWRTPNTEAFF.

The chain carries TRBV27 and TRBJ2-7, with TRBD1 matching 7 bases. The CDR3 extends over 14 amino acids. Germline values: CDR1 MNHEY, CDR2 SMNVEV (reference sequence). After removal of 8 bases from V and 4 bases from J, the junction contained 11 bases not matched to a gene. Written as DNA, the CDR3 is TGTGCCAGCCAAACCGGGACAGACACATACGAGCAGTACTTC. Its translation: CASQTGTDTYEQYF.

The CDR3 nucleotides are TGTGCCAGCAGCTGGAGCGTGGGACAGAACCCGTACCAAGAGACCCAGTACTTC. Encoded protein: CASSWSVGQNPYQETQYF. The chain links TRBV5-6 to TRBJ2-5, with 7 positions matching TRBD1. The CDR3 extends over 18 amino acids. Germline V CDR1 and CDR2: SGHDT, YYEEEE. V was pared by 3 bases and J by 0 bases, with 14 bases of the junction left unmatched.

V and J are TRBV4-1 and TRBJ1-3, with TRBD1 identical over 8 bases. After removal of 0 bases from V and 2 bases from J, the junction contained 6 bases not matched to a gene. The germline V gene has CDR1 MGHRA and CDR2 YSYEKL. The CDR3 totals 17 residues. For the CDR3, the DNA is TGCGCCAGCAGCCAAGAGCTCCAGGGGGCAGCTGGAAACACCATATATTTT. This codes for CASSQELQGAAGNTIYF.

This chain joins TRBV16 and TRBJ2-7, with 9 bases that match TRBD1. V gave up 2 bases and J gave up 5 bases; unmatched junction bases: 7. This CDR3 is built from 15 residues. Germline CDR1 KGHSY, CDR2 FQNENV. The CDR3 loop is CASSQNRRTGDEQYF. CDR3 bases: TGTGCCAGCAGCCAAAATCGTCGGACAGGGGACGAGCAGTACTTC.

On this clone itself: This CDR3 is also generated by other DNA sequences in the sample. CDR3 sequence: CASSLGRGGVYRDIQYF. CDR3 DNA: TGTGCCAGCAGTTTGGGGAGGGGTGGGGTCTATCGGGACATTCAGTACTTC. The rearrangement joins TRBV28 to TRBJ2-4; TRBD2 matches at 7 bases. This CDR3 contains 17 residues. V lost 3 bases to trimming and J lost 8 bases; unmatched junction nucleotides: 16. Germline assignment: CDR1 MDHEN and CDR2 SYDVKM.

The chain is built from TRBV2 and TRBJ2-7; D is unclear. The V and J ends lost 1 base and 2 bases respectively, with 12 bases between them. In germline, CDR1 is SNHLY, CDR2 FYNNEI. This CDR3 is 15 amino acids long. In DNA form, the CDR3 reads TGTGCCAGCAGTGAAGGCATTGCGGTTCCCTACGAGCAGTACTTC. Protein product: CASSEGIAVPYEQYF.

This clone was seen a single time. The chain has TRBV19 and TRBJ2-5; perhaps TRBD2 as D (5 bases). V lost 11 bases and J lost 2, with 15 bases in between. CDR1 is LNHDA and CDR2 is SQIVND in the germline V gene (reference sequence). The length of the CDR3 is 13 residues. CDR3 DNA sequence: TGTGCCGTCAGTCCGCCGGGGCAAGAGACCCAGTACTTC. It specifies CAVSPPGQETQYF.

The V call is TRBV19, the J call TRBJ2-7; D possibly corresponds to TRBD1 (5 bases). Trimming took 6 bases from V and 6 from J, leaving 15 bases between them. Germline loops: CDR1 LNHDA, CDR2 SQIVND (reference sequence). CDR3 size: 13 residues. The DNA for the CDR3 is TGTGCCAGTAGAAAAACAGGCTCCCGCGAGCAGTACTTC. As protein: CASRKTGSREQYF.

The rearrangement joins TRBV6-6 to TRBJ2-5; D ambiguous. The CDR3 is 13 residues long. Trimming pared 4 bases from V and 4 bases from J, leaving 10 bases between. Germline CDR1 is MNHNY and CDR2 is SVGAGI (reference sequence). This CDR3 is CASSLSRVETQYF. The CDR3 DNA reads TGTGCCAGCAGTTTAAGCCGCGTAGAGACCCAGTACTTC.

This clone was seen a single time. This chain joins TRBV9 and TRBJ2-7, with D possibly being TRBD2 (6 bases). V lost 5 bases and J lost 5, with 14 bases in between. Germline loops: CDR1 SGDLS, CDR2 YYNGEE. The CDR3 has 13 amino acids. This CDR3 is CASSGGGSNEQYF. As DNA, the CDR3 is TGTGCCAGCAGTGGCGGAGGGTCCAACGAGCAGTACTTC.

The J gene is TRBJ2-1, the V gene TRBV7-9; possibly TRBD2 for D (6 bases). V was cut by 7 bases and J by 5 bases, with 12 bases left in between. This CDR3 comprises 13 residues. Germline V gene sequence: CDR1 SEHNR, CDR2 FQNEAQ (reference sequence). In DNA, the CDR3 is TGTGCCAGCACGAGCGGGTCCCACAATGAGCAGTTCTTC. It specifies CASTSGSHNEQFF.

The chain uses TRBV5-1 and TRBJ2-5; possibly TRBD2 for D (6 bases). Trimming left V 0 bases short and J 5 bases short, with 14 bases between. The length of the CDR3 is 15 residues. Germline values: CDR1 SGHRS, CDR2 YFSETQ. The CDR3 DNA is TGCGCCAGCAGCTTGGCCGGGACTTCCCCCGAGACCCAGTACTTC. It codes for CASSLAGTSPETQYF.

This chain links TRBV7-3 with TRBJ2-7; possible D gene TRBD1, 6 bases. Germline assignment: CDR1 SGHTA and CDR2 FQGTGA. The CDR3 sequence is 14 residues long. The V gene lost 3 bases and the J gene lost 4 bases, with 13 bases spanning the gap. In nucleotides, the CDR3 is TGTGCCAGCAGCTTCCGGGACAAATTATACGAGCAGTACTTC. This codes for CASSFRDKLYEQYF.

This clone has a single count. This sequence joins TRBV4-2 and TRBJ2-3; 10 positions agree with TRBD2. The V and J ends lost 0 bases and 6 bases, in that order; junction bases with no gene match: 9. Germline values: CDR1 LGHNA, CDR2 YNFKEQ. This CDR3 has 17 amino acids. The CDR3 DNA sequence: TGTGCCAGCAGCCAAGATGGAGCGGGGGGGCCTAGGGATACGCAGTATTTT. Encoded protein: CASSQDGAGGPRDTQYF.

The rearrangement joins TRBV4-2 to TRBJ2-1, with TRBD1 matching 9 bases. There are 19 residues in the CDR3. Per germline, CDR1 LGHNA and CDR2 YNFKEQ. V lost 3 bases and J lost 0; bases outside the gene matches: 12. CDR3 protein: CASSHLGTGRGSSYNEQFF. The CDR3 DNA is TGTGCCAGCAGCCACCTCGGGACAGGGAGAGGCAGCTCCTACAATGAGCAGTTCTTC.

This clone was picked up a small number of times. The rearrangement joins TRBV4-1 to TRBJ1-5, with TRBD1 identical over 8 bases. The junction had 10 bases not matched to a gene; V was cut back by 0 bases and J by 6 bases. CDR1 MGHRA and CDR2 YSYEKL come from the germline V gene. The CDR3 covers 17 residues. For the CDR3, the DNA is TGCGCCAGCAGCCAAGATTCACCAGGGGGCTGGAGTCAGCCCCAGCATTTT. Amino acid sequence: CASSQDSPGGWSQPQHF.

The V gene is TRBV7-2, the J gene TRBJ2-2; D is uncertain. The germline V gene has CDR1 SGHTA and CDR2 FQGNSA. The CDR3 spans 13 residues. The V end was cut by 4 bases, the J end by 2 bases, with 5 bases between. Here the CDR3 DNA reads TGTGCCAGCAGCTCTAGAAACACCGGGGAGCTGTTTTTT. Protein: CASSSRNTGELFF.

This chain connects TRBV7-3 to TRBJ2-7; either TRBD1 or TRBD2 may supply D (5 bases each). The length of the CDR3 is 14 residues. Germline V gene data show CDR1 as SGHTA and CDR2 as FQGTGA. V gave up 6 bases and J gave up 4 bases, with 16 bases separating them. The CDR3 bases are TGTGCCAGCAGGCAATACGACGGGGCATACGAGCAGTACTTC. Translated, it gives CASRQYDGAYEQYF.

The V and J genes are TRBV5-4 and TRBJ2-1; the D is unclear. CDR1 is SGHNT and CDR2 is YYREEE in the germline V gene (reference sequence). V lost 5 bases and J lost 5, with 8 bases in between. This CDR3 region has 12 residues. The CDR3 loop reads CASRISNNEQFF. For the CDR3, the DNA is TGTGCCAGCAGGATCAGTAACAATGAGCAGTTCTTC. Based on the CDR3 plus reference TRBV5-4 and TRBJ2-1, the full variable domain is ETGVTQSPTHLIKTRGQQVTLRCSSQSGHNTVSWYQQALGQGPQFIFQYYREEENGRGNFPPRFSGLQFPNYSSELNVNALELDDSALYLCASRISNNEQFFGPGTRLTVL.

V and J are TRBV6-6 and TRBJ1-5; D remains unclear. The length of the CDR3 is 15 residues. V gave up 5 bases and J gave up 1 base, with 12 bases separating them. CDR1 and CDR2 (germline): MNHNY, SVGAGI (reference sequence). Here the CDR3 reads CASSVRGKSNQPQHF. CDR3 DNA: TGTGCCAGCAGTGTGAGAGGGAAAAGCAATCAGCCCCAGCATTTT.

The chain carries TRBV4-2 and TRBJ2-3; D is ambiguous. Looked up from germline, CDR1 is LGHNA and CDR2 is YNFKEQ. Trimming stripped 1 base from V and 6 bases from J, with 8 bases between. CDR3 length: 13 residues. The CDR3 protein is CASSQARVDTQYF. The CDR3 nucleotides are TGTGCCAGCAGCCAAGCTCGTGTGGATACGCAGTATTTT.

Details on this clone: The identical CDR3 is also encoded by other nucleotide sequences in the sample. V and J are TRBV27 and TRBJ2-5, with D uncertain. This CDR3 is 11 amino acids long. From germline, CDR1 is MNHEY and CDR2 SMNVEV (reference sequence). V shed 3 bases and J shed 5 bases, with 4 bases lying between them. The CDR3 region has the DNA TGTGCCAGCAGTTTGGGGGAGACCCAGTACTTC. This encodes CASSLGETQYF.

The rearrangement links TRBV5-6 to TRBJ2-7, with 7 bases that match TRBD1. The CDR3 contains 13 residues. CDR1 and CDR2 (germline): SGHDT, YYEEEE. J was trimmed by 6 bases and V by 4 bases; bases with no gene match: 7. The chain's CDR3 is CASSPLTGTEQYF. CDR3 in DNA: TGTGCCAGCAGCCCTCTGACAGGGACCGAGCAGTACTTC.

The rearrangement joins TRBV4-3 to TRBJ2-7; possible D gene TRBD2, 6 bases. Trimming shortened V by 0 bases and J by 0 bases, and 12 bases separated the two germline ends. Germline-derived CDR1 and CDR2 are LGHNA and YSLEER. The CDR3 totals 16 residues. In nucleotides, the CDR3 is TGCGCCAGCAGCCAAGATCAGACCGGGGGCTCCTACGAGCAGTACTTC. It yields the protein CASSQDQTGGSYEQYF.

This rearrangement joins TRBV7-6 to TRBJ2-7; TRBD1 might be the D (5 bases). The germline gives CDR1 SGHVS, CDR2 FNYEAQ. V dropped 1 base and J dropped 2 bases, with 18 bases sitting between them. CDR3 size: 17 residues. CDR3 in DNA: TGTGCCAGCAGCTTAGACCTAACAGGAGTGAATACCTACGAGCAGTACTTC. It is translated as CASSLDLTGVNTYEQYF. The entire variable domain, with the rest obtained from reference TRBV7-6 and TRBJ2-7, is as follows: GAGVSQSPRYKVTKRGQDVALRCDPISGHVSLYWYRQALGQGPEFLTYFNYEAQQDKSGLPNDRFSAERPEGSISTLTIQRTEQRDSAMYRCASSLDLTGVNTYEQYFGPGTRLTVT.

The rearrangement links TRBV15 to TRBJ2-6; TRBD2 might be the D (5 bases). Germline loops: CDR1 LNHNV, CDR2 YYDKDF (reference sequence). CDR3 length: 14 residues. V lost 3 bases and J 2 bases, leaving 5 bases between the germline ends. This CDR3 is CATSSGAGANVLTF. CDR3 nucleotides: TGTGCCACCAGCAGCGGGGCTGGGGCCAACGTCCTGACTTTC. Complete variable domain (other parts from reference TRBV15 and TRBJ2-6): DAMVIQNPRYQVTQFGKPVTLSCSQTLNHNVMYWYQQKSSQAPKLLFHYYDKDFNNEADTPDNFQSRRPNTSFCFLDIRSPGLGDTAMYLCATSSGAGANVLTFGAGSRLTVL.